This TCR beta chain was captured in a study of T cell responses to AZD1222 COVID-19 vaccine. Study overall: Doses given second, at about 4 or about 12 weeks, were pooled.

Repertoires were generated with immunoSEQ multiplex PCR, while TCRdb's copy carries only in-frame clones and drops some. The data contain about 130,000 clones, 90% of them seen just once; the ten biggest clones take up 1.5% to 2%. General study findings and limits: Vaccine-associated CD4 TCRs spanned spike, dominant at 160-218 and 743-854. Clonal diversity may have been underestimated, and the donors were mostly white British, with more females than males. Regions left unmutated in variants are reportedly the target of nearly half of spike-specific TCRs.

Notes on this clone: The antigen remains undetermined.

Germline CDR1 and CDR2: LNHDA and SQIVND (reference sequence). Trimming stripped 5 bases from V and 1 base from J, with 7 bases between. The CDR3 is made up of 13 amino acids. The sequencing used peripheral blood, collected on day 0 of AZD1222 vaccination. This sequence joins TRBV19 and TRBJ2-3, with unresolved D. The origin of this receptor is an adult in good health. CDR3 DNA sequence: TGTGCCAGTAGTCCCTGGGGCACAGATACGCAGTATTTT. Translating gives CASSPWGTDTQYF.